The present T cell receptor beta chain was sequenced within a study of graft-versus-host responses after intestinal transplantation. Across the study: The transplants performed in recipients were multivisceral, liver-intestinal, or isolated intestinal. Each patient got anti-thymocyte globulin induction, then tacrolimus and steroids for about 3 years. Overall study findings and caveats: Early declines in HvG clones that occurred post-transplant were associated with peak circulating GvH clone levels. Recipient bone marrow held GvH clones, some seen earlier in ileum or blood.

In regard to this clone: No antigen is known for it.

V dropped 4 bases and J dropped 2; count of bases not matched to a gene: 3. The germline CDR1 and CDR2 sequences are SGHTA and FQGNSA. The CDR3 loop spans 16 amino acids. Here immunoSEQ multiplex PCR was the method, and the copy in TCRdb shows in-frame clones only, minus some. The repertoire includes 100,000 or so clones, 90% to 95% of them detected once, and 0.15% to 0.2% sits in the top ten. This chain connects TRBV7-2 to TRBJ2-1; 12 bases agree with TRBD2. The sample was unstimulated CD4+ T cells sorted from spleen or lymph node cells, taken before transplant. The TCR sequence derives from a human donor who was the organ donor for an intestinal transplant. In nucleotides, the CDR3 is TGTGCCAGCAGCTCGACTAGCGGGGGCCCCTACAATGAGCAGTTCTTC. This translates into CASSSTSGGPYNEQFF.